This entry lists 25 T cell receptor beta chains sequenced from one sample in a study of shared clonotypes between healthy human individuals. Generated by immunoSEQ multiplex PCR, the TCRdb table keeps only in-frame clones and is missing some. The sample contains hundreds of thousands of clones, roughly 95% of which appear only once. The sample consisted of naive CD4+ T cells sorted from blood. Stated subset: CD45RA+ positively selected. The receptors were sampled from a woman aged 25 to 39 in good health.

CDR3 nucleotides: TGCAGCGTTGGAGCGACAGGGGGTTTCTTACTACCTTCCTCCTACAATGAGCAGTTCTTC. It encodes CSVGATGGFLLPSSYNEQFF. The chain uses TRBV29-1 and TRBJ2-1, with 9 bases fitting TRBD1. Germline lookup yields CDR1 SQVTM and CDR2 ANQGSEA. Unmatched junction bases numbered 19, after V lost 4 bases and J lost 0 bases. The CDR3 has 20 residues.

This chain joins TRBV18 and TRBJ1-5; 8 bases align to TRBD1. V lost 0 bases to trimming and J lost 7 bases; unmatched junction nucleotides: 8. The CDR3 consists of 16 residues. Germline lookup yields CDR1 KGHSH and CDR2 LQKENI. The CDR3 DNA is TGTGCCAGCTCACCACCTAGTTCAGGGGGCCGACAGCCCCAGCATTTT. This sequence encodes CASSPPSSGGRQPQHF.

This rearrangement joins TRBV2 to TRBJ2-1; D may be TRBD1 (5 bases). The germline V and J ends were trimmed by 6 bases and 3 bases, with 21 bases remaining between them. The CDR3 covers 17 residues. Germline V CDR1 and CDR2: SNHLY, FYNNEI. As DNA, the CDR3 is TGTGCCAGCAGGAAACTCTTCAGACAGAAGAACTACAATGAGCAGTTCTTC. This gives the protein CASRKLFRQKNYNEQFF.

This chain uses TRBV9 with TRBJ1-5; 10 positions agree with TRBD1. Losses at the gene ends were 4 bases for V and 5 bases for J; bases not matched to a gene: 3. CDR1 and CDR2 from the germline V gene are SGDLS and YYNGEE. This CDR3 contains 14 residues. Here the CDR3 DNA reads TGTGCCAGCAGCTTGGGACAGGGGTATCAGCCCCAGCATTTT. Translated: CASSLGQGYQPQHF.

The CDR3 coding sequence is TGTGCCAGTAGTATGCTATACCGGGACAGGGGGTTGGGGCAGCCCCAGCATTTT. Translation gives CASSMLYRDRGLGQPQHF. V gene TRBV19 combines with J gene TRBJ1-5, with TRBD1 matching over 11 bases. The germline gives CDR1 LNHDA, CDR2 SQIVND (reference sequence). V dropped 3 bases and J dropped 7; count of bases not matched to a gene: 14. The CDR3 extends over 18 amino acids.

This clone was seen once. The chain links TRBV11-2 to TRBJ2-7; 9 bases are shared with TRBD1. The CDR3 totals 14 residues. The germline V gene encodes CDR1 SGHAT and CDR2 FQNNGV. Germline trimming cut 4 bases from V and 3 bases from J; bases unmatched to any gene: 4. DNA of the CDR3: TGTGCCAGCAGCTCGGGACAGGGCATCTACGAGCAGTACTTC. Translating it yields CASSSGQGIYEQYF.

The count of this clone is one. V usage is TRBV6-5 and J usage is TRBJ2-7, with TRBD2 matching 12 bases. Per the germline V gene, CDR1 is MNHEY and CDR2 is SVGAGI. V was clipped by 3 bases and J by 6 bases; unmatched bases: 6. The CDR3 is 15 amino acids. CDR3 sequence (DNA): TGTGCCAGCAGTTATTGGACTAGCGGGACCCGCGAGCAGTACTTC. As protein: CASSYWTSGTREQYF.

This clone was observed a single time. The CDR3: CASSFDRYSNQPQHF. The CDR3 DNA sequence: TGTGCCAGCAGTTTCGACAGGTACTCTAATCAGCCCCAGCATTTT. The chain is built from TRBV6-5 and TRBJ1-5, with a weak D call TRBD1 (6 bases). Germline CDR1 reads MNHEY; CDR2 reads SVGAGI. The CDR3 sequence is 15 residues long. V shed 4 bases and J shed 4 bases, with 14 bases lying between them.

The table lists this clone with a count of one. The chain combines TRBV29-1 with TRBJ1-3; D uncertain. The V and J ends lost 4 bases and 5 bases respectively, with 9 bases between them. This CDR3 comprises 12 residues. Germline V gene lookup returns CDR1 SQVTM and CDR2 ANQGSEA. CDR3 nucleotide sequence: TGCAGCGTTGTAGGGCGACGAAACACCATATATTTT. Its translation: CSVVGRRNTIYF.

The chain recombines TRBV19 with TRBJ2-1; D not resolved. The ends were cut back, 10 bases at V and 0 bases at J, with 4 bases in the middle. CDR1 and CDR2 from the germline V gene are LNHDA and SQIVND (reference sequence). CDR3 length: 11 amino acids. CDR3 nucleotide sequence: TGTGCCACGAGCTCCTACAATGAGCAGTTCTTC. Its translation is CATSSYNEQFF.

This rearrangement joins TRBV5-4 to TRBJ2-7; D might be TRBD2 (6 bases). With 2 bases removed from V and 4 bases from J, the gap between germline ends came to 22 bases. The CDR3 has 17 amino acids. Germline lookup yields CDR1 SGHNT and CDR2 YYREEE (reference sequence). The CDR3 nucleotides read TGTGCCAGCAGCTTAGGGGTGGGGGGAGGAAACTCTTACGAGCAGTACTTC. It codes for CASSLGVGGGNSYEQYF.

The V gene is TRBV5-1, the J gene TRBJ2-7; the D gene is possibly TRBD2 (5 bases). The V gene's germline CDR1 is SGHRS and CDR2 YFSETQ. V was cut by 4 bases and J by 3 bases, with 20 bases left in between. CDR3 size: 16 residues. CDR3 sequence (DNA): TGCGCCAGCAGCCGAGTAGCGCACCGGATCGGCTACGAGCAGTACTTC. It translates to CASSRVAHRIGYEQYF.

Written as DNA, the CDR3 is TGTGCCACCGAGGGGGACCGACTCTACGAGCAGTACTTC. This codes for CATEGDRLYEQYF. The chain joins TRBV30 to TRBJ2-5; tentatively, D is TRBD1 (6 bases). The DNA end is a closer match to TRBJ2-7, so the J assignment may be wrong. Germline lookup yields CDR1 GTSNPN and CDR2 SVGIG (reference sequence). The CDR3 sequence is 13 residues long.

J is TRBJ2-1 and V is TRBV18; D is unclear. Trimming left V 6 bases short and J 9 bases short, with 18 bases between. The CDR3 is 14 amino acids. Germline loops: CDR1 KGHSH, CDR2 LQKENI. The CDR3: CASSRSGQVREQFF. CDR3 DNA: TGTGCCAGCTCCCGTTCGGGTCAGGTCCGTGAGCAGTTCTTC.

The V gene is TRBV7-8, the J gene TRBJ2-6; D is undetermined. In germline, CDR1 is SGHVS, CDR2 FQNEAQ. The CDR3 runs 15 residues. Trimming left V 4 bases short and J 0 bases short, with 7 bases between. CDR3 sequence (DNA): TGTGCCAGCAGCTCGACCAACTCTGGGGCCAACGTCCTGACTTTC. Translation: CASSSTNSGANVLTF.

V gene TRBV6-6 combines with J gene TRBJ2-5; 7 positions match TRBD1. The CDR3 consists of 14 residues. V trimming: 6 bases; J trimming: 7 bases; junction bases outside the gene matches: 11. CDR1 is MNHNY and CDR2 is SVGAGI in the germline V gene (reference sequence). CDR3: CASSPGQASATQYF. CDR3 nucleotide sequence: TGTGCCAGCAGCCCCGGACAGGCCAGTGCGACCCAGTACTTC.

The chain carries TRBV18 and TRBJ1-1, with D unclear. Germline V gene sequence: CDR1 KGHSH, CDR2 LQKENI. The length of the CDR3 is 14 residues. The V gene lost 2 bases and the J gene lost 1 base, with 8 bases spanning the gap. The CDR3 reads CASSPTPSNTEAFF. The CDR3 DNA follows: TGTGCCAGCTCACCAACGCCCTCGAACACTGAAGCTTTCTTT.

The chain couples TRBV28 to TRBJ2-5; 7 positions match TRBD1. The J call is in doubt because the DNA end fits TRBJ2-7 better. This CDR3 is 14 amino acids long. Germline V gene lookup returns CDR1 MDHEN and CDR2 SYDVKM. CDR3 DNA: TGTGCCAGCAGAACCGGGACAGTTTCCTACGAGCAGTACTTC. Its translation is CASRTGTVSYEQYF.

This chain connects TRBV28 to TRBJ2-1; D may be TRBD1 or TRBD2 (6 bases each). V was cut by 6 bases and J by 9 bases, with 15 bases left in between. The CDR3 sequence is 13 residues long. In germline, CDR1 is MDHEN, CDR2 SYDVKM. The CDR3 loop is CASSSPQGGEQFF. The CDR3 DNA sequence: TGTGCCAGCAGCTCTCCACAGGGAGGTGAGCAGTTCTTC. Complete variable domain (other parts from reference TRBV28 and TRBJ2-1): DVKVTQSSRYLVKRTGEKVFLECVQDMDHENMFWYRQDPGLGLRLIYFSYDVKMKEKGDIPEGYSVSREKKERFSLILESASTNQTSMYLCASSSPQGGEQFFGPGTRLTVL.

The CDR3 loop is CASSDLGQVYEQYF. CDR3 nucleotide sequence: TGTGCCAGCAGTGATTTGGGACAGGTCTACGAGCAGTACTTC. The chain employs TRBV28 and TRBJ2-7, with TRBD1 matching over 8 bases. The ends lost 5 bases at V and 3 bases at J; junction bases unmatched: 6. Germline assignment: CDR1 MDHEN and CDR2 SYDVKM. The CDR3 sequence is 14 residues long.

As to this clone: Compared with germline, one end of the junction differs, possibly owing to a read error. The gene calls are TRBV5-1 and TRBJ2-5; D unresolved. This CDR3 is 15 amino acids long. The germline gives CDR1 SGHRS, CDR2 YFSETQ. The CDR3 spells CASGLATQSRETQYF. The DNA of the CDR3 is TGCGCCAGCGGCTTGGCGACCCAATCACGTGAGACCCAGTACTTC.

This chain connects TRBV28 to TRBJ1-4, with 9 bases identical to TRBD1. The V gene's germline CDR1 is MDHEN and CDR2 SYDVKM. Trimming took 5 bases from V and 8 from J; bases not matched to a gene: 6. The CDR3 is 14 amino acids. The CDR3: CASSMTGGAEKLFF. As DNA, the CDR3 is TGTGCCAGCAGTATGACAGGGGGGGCGGAAAAACTGTTTTTT. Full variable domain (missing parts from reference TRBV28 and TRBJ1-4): DVKVTQSSRYLVKRTGEKVFLECVQDMDHENMFWYRQDPGLGLRLIYFSYDVKMKEKGDIPEGYSVSREKKERFSLILESASTNQTSMYLCASSMTGGAEKLFFGSGTQLSVL.

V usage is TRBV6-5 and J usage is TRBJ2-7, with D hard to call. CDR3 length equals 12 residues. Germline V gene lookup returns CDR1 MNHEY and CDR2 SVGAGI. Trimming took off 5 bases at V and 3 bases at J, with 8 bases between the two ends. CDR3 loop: CASSPDNYEQYF. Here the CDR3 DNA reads TGTGCCAGCAGTCCCGACAACTACGAGCAGTACTTC.

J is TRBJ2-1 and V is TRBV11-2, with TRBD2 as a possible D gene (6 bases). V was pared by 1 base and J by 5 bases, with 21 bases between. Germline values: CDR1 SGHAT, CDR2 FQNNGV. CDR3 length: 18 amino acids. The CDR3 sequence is CASSLGNLAGRSNNEQFF. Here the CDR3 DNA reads TGTGCCAGCAGCTTAGGGAACCTGGCGGGGAGATCGAACAATGAGCAGTTCTTC.

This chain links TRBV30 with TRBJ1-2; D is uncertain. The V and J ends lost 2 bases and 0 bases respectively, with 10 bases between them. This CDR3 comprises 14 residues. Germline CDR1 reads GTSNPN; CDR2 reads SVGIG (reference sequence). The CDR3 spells CAWSFTAPNYGYTF. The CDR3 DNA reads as TGTGCCTGGAGTTTTACGGCTCCTAACTATGGCTACACCTTC.